The 29 T cell receptor beta chains listed next were all sequenced from one sample in a study of blood T cell repertoires in COVID-19. Measured with immunoSEQ multiplex PCR; TCRdb has only the in-frame clones, and not every one. The sample comprises roughly 160,000 clones, approximately 86% of which are singletons, and roughly 8.1% rests with the top ten. The sample consisted of peripheral blood. These receptors all stem from a woman of 80 years or more with COVID-19, enrolled during active disease.

The chain combines TRBV28 with TRBJ2-5; the match to TRBD2 covers 9 bases. V lost 4 bases to trimming and J lost 2 bases; unmatched junction nucleotides: 2. This CDR3 has 14 residues. Germline V lookup: CDR1 MDHEN, CDR2 SYDVKM. This CDR3 reads CASSSSGIQETQYF. The CDR3 DNA is TGTGCCAGCAGTTCTAGCGGGATACAAGAGACCCAGTACTTC.

This rearrangement joins TRBV4-1 to TRBJ1-2, with a possible D match to TRBD1 (6 bases). Germline V CDR1 and CDR2: MGHRA, YSYEKL. The CDR3 totals 15 residues. V was shortened by 2 bases and J by 2 bases, with 12 bases between the two germline ends. This CDR3 is CASSQPGVGNYGYTF. CDR3 DNA sequence: TGCGCCAGCAGCCAACCAGGGGTCGGCAACTATGGCTACACCTTC.

The chain couples TRBV7-9 to TRBJ2-1; D is undetermined. This CDR3 region has 16 residues. CDR1 and CDR2 (germline): SEHNR, FQNEAQ (reference sequence). V shed 3 bases and J shed 2 bases, with 14 bases lying between them. CDR3 region: CASSFLRSETYNEQFF. In nucleotides, the CDR3 is TGTGCCAGCAGCTTTCTTCGGAGCGAGACCTACAATGAGCAGTTCTTC. Full variable domain (rest looked up from reference TRBV7-9 and TRBJ2-1): DTGVSQNPRHKITKRGQNVTFRCDPISEHNRLYWYRQTLGQGPEFLTYFQNEAQLEKSRLLSDRFSAERPKGSFSTLEIQRTEQGDSAMYLCASSFLRSETYNEQFFGPGTRLTVL.

Only a few counts were recorded for this clone. The rearrangement uses TRBV2 and TRBJ1-5; 7 bases are a match to TRBD1. CDR1 and CDR2 (germline): SNHLY, FYNNEI. The CDR3 runs to 16 residues. Trimming cost V 8 bases and J 0 bases; bases outside gene matches: 10. CDR3 loop: CASARDGQVSNQPQHF. In DNA, the CDR3 is TGTGCCAGCGCGAGAGATGGACAGGTTAGCAATCAGCCCCAGCATTTT.

The rearrangement joins TRBV18 to TRBJ2-1, with D unresolved. Germline CDR1 is KGHSH and CDR2 is LQKENI. V lost 6 bases and J lost 1, with 19 bases in between. The CDR3 has 17 residues. The CDR3 sequence is CASSPPIFGGSYNEQFF. In DNA form, the CDR3 reads TGTGCCAGCTCTCCTCCTATTTTCGGCGGATCCTACAATGAGCAGTTCTTC.

J is TRBJ2-6 and V is TRBV19, with D perhaps TRBD1 (6 bases). This CDR3 contains 16 residues. V lost 5 bases, J lost 4 bases, and 15 bases lay in between. Germline V gives CDR1 LNHDA, CDR2 SQIVND (reference sequence). Written as DNA, the CDR3 is TGTGCCAGTAGTCCCCAGGGGTTCTTAGGGGCCAACGTCCTGACTTTC. Its protein product is CASSPQGFLGANVLTF. The full variable domain, with the rest looked up from reference TRBV19 and TRBJ2-6, is DGGITQSPKYLFRKEGQNVTLSCEQNLNHDAMYWYRQDPGQGLRLIYYSQIVNDFQKGDIAEGYSVSREKKESFPLTVTSAQKNPTAFYLCASSPQGFLGANVLTFGAGSRLTVL.

The J gene is TRBJ1-2, the V gene TRBV19; TRBD1 aligns across 9 bases. The trim removed 5 bases at V and 0 bases at J, leaving 10 bases unmatched. CDR1 is LNHDA and CDR2 is SQIVND in the germline V gene (reference sequence). This CDR3 region has 17 residues. The DNA for the CDR3 is TGTGCCAGTAGTCCAACAACAGGGGGCTTGCCTAACTATGGCTACACCTTC. Encoded protein: CASSPTTGGLPNYGYTF.

This chain joins TRBV15 and TRBJ1-5; 9 bases align to TRBD1. V was pared by 7 bases and J by 4 bases, with 14 bases of the junction left unmatched. The CDR3 is made up of 17 amino acids. Germline CDR1 reads LNHNV; CDR2 reads YYDKDF (reference sequence). The DNA of the CDR3 is TGTGCCACCACCAACACGGACAGGGGCCTACTAAATCAGCCCCAGCATTTT. It translates to CATTNTDRGLLNQPQHF.

The genes are TRBV3-1 (or the pseudogene TRBV3-2) and TRBJ2-7, with D perhaps matching TRBD2 (6 bases). CDR3 length equals 15 residues. Germline V gene lookup returns CDR1 LGHDT and CDR2 YNNKEL (reference sequence). Deletions cut 1 base from V and 3 bases from J, with 13 bases between. CDR3 region: CASSQGTIGGYEQYF. Here the CDR3 DNA reads TGTGCCAGCAGCCAAGGGACTATCGGAGGCTACGAGCAGTACTTC.

This clone occurred once. V usage is TRBV7-3 and J usage is TRBJ2-1; the match to TRBD2 covers 10 bases. The CDR3 sequence is 20 residues long. Germline V lookup: CDR1 SGHTA, CDR2 FQGTGA. V trimming: 0 bases; J trimming: 9 bases; junction bases outside the gene matches: 20. Written as DNA, the CDR3 is TGTGCCAGCAGCTTAACTGGGCGGGCTAGCGGGAGATCCATCCTAAGTGAGCAGTTCTTC. The encoded protein is CASSLTGRASGRSILSEQFF.

This rearrangement joins TRBV2 to TRBJ2-1; perhaps TRBD2 as D (7 bases). Germline CDR1 SNHLY, CDR2 FYNNEI. This CDR3 is built from 15 residues. The germline V and J ends were trimmed by 6 bases and 1 base, with 13 bases remaining between them. DNA for the CDR3: TGTGCCAGCAGGGGGGCTAGCGGATCCTACAATGAGCAGTTCTTC. Translation: CASRGASGSYNEQFF.

J is TRBJ2-7 and V is TRBV7-2; no reliable D call. In germline, CDR1 is SGHTA, CDR2 FQGNSA. V gave up 3 bases and J gave up 2 bases, with 8 bases separating them. The CDR3 is 13 residues long. The CDR3 loop reads CASSFWRTYEQYF. In DNA form, the CDR3 reads TGTGCCAGCAGCTTTTGGAGAACCTACGAGCAGTACTTC.

CDR3 DNA: TGTGCCAGCAGCTTTAGCGGGAGGGGAGAGACCCAGTACTTC. Its protein is CASSFSGRGETQYF. The chain uses TRBV7-2 and TRBJ2-5; TRBD2 aligns across 11 bases. CDR1 is SGHTA, CDR2 FQGNSA, per germline. V dropped 3 bases and J dropped 4; count of bases not matched to a gene: 1. This CDR3 has 14 amino acids.

The chain employs TRBV23-1 and TRBJ2-3; perhaps TRBD2 as D (5 bases). TRBV23-1 is an ORF for which the function is uncertain. The CDR3 spans 13 residues. Trimming pared 6 bases from V and 8 bases from J, leaving 15 bases between. Here the CDR3 DNA reads TGCGCCAGCAGCCTCTCGGCAAGCGGTACGCAGTATTTT. Translated: CASSLSASGTQYF.

The gene calls are TRBV19 and TRBJ2-7, with 10 positions matching TRBD1. Looked up from germline, CDR1 is LNHDA and CDR2 is SQIVND (reference sequence). There are 14 residues in the CDR3. J gave up 6 bases and V 4 bases, and 6 bases lay outside the gene matches. The CDR3 nucleotides read TGTGCCAGTAGTACGCCGGGACAGGGGTTCGAGCAGTACTTC. This encodes CASSTPGQGFEQYF.

CDR3 residues: CASSKTPGYYGYTF. DNA for the CDR3: TGTGCCAGCTCGAAGACACCCGGTTACTATGGCTACACCTTC. The chain combines TRBV18 with TRBJ1-2, with D uncertain. CDR1 is KGHSH and CDR2 is LQKENI in the germline V gene. The CDR3 covers 14 residues. The germline V and J ends were trimmed by 6 bases and 3 bases, with 14 bases remaining between them. The full variable domain, with the rest looked up from reference TRBV18 and TRBJ1-2, is NAGVMQNPRHLVRRRGQEARLRCSPMKGHSHVYWYRQLPEEGLKFMVYLQKENIIDESGMPKERFSAEFPKEGPSILRIQQVVRGDSAAYFCASSKTPGYYGYTFGSGTRLTVV.

This chain uses TRBV29-1 with TRBJ1-1; 7 bases are a match to TRBD1. Germline lookup yields CDR1 SQVTM and CDR2 ANQGSEA. The ends lost 7 bases at V and 0 bases at J; junction bases unmatched: 5. This CDR3 spans 13 amino acids. The CDR3 DNA is TGCAGCGGATCGACAGGGATGAACACTGAAGCTTTCTTT. Its protein product is CSGSTGMNTEAFF.

The CDR3 bases are TGTGCCAGCGGGCCCAGGGGGACTGAAGCTTTCTTT. Translated, it gives CASGPRGTEAFF. The chain combines TRBV21-1 with TRBJ1-1; TRBD1 is the table's D call, not checked against the DNA. TRBV21-1 is shown as a pseudogene. The CDR3 has 12 residues.

The V gene is TRBV15, the J gene TRBJ1-1, with D maybe TRBD1 (6 bases). Per germline, CDR1 LNHNV and CDR2 YYDKDF (reference sequence). The CDR3 is 14 residues long. V was clipped by 5 bases and J by 5 bases, with 15 bases between them. The CDR3 DNA is TGTGCCACCAGCCTACAGGACAGTCTGACTGAAGCTTTCTTT. Protein: CATSLQDSLTEAFF.

J is TRBJ2-5 and V is TRBV4-2; 12 positions match TRBD2. The CDR3 extends over 16 amino acids. After removal of 2 bases from V and 2 bases from J, the junction contained 3 bases not matched to a gene. Germline V gives CDR1 LGHNA, CDR2 YNFKEQ. The CDR3 is CASSQSLAGGQETQYF. The CDR3 bases are TGTGCCAGCAGCCAATCTCTAGCGGGAGGGCAAGAGACCCAGTACTTC.

The chain employs TRBV6-5 and TRBJ1-4; no reliable D call. Germline values: CDR1 MNHEY, CDR2 SVGAGI. This CDR3 spans 14 amino acids. V was cut by 2 bases and J by 6 bases, with 10 bases left in between. The CDR3 spells CASSYHSSYEKLFF. The CDR3 coding sequence is TGTGCCAGCAGTTACCACAGTTCCTATGAAAAACTGTTTTTT.

This chain uses TRBV6-5 with TRBJ2-1; possibly TRBD2 for D (5 bases). The CDR3 is made up of 14 amino acids. V lost 6 bases and J 12 bases, leaving 21 bases between the germline ends. Germline CDR1 is MNHEY and CDR2 is SVGAGI. The DNA of the CDR3 is TGTGCCAGCAGAAGAAGTGGTGGGGAGAAGGGGCAGTTCTTC. Its translation: CASRRSGGEKGQFF.

The chain recombines TRBV6-1 with TRBJ1-2; a weak D match, TRBD1 (6 bases). V lost 1 base, J lost 2 bases, and 11 bases lay in between. The CDR3 has 15 amino acids. Germline-derived CDR1 and CDR2 are MNHNS and SASEGT. The CDR3 loop is CASSEGIQGNYGYTF. CDR3 bases: TGTGCCAGCAGTGAAGGGATTCAGGGGAACTATGGCTACACCTTC.

The V and J genes are TRBV15 and TRBJ2-7, with a tentative D call TRBD2 (6 bases). The CDR3 is made up of 15 amino acids. With 1 base removed from V and 6 bases from J, the gap between germline ends came to 16 bases. The germline CDR1 and CDR2 sequences are LNHNV and YYDKDF (reference sequence). CDR3 residues: CATSRAGDLLGEQYF. CDR3 bases: TGTGCCACCAGCAGAGCGGGGGACCTCCTTGGCGAGCAGTACTTC.

V usage is TRBV7-2 and J usage is TRBJ2-5, with 7 nucleotides matching TRBD1. CDR1 and CDR2 (germline): SGHTA, FQGNSA. The CDR3 sequence is 14 residues long. J gave up 1 base and V 5 bases, and 4 bases lay outside the gene matches. The CDR3 coding sequence is TGTGCCAGCAGCCAGGGACAGATCCAAGAGACCCAGTACTTC. This encodes CASSQGQIQETQYF.

The chain uses TRBV28 and TRBJ2-1; 7 positions match TRBD2. Germline values: CDR1 MDHEN, CDR2 SYDVKM. Trimming cost V 6 bases and J 4 bases; bases outside gene matches: 6. The CDR3 is made up of 14 amino acids. CDR3 in amino acids: CASRWGGVYNEQFF. The CDR3, as DNA: TGTGCCAGCAGGTGGGGGGGAGTTTACAATGAGCAGTTCTTC. The complete variable domain, with remaining parts taken from reference TRBV28 and TRBJ2-1, reads DVKVTQSSRYLVKRTGEKVFLECVQDMDHENMFWYRQDPGLGLRLIYFSYDVKMKEKGDIPEGYSVSREKKERFSLILESASTNQTSMYLCASRWGGVYNEQFFGPGTRLTVL.

V is TRBV7-6 and J is TRBJ2-3; D unclear. Trimming left V 4 bases short and J 7 bases short, with 27 bases between. The CDR3 runs 18 residues. Germline lookup yields CDR1 SGHVS and CDR2 FNYEAQ. The chain's CDR3 is CASSSSPPGDATANTQYF. CDR3 sequence (DNA): TGTGCCAGCAGCTCCTCCCCCCCCGGTGACGCCACAGCAAATACGCAGTATTTT.

The chain's CDR3 is CAISETGVDTEAFF. CDR3 nucleotides: TGTGCCATCAGTGAGACAGGGGTGGACACTGAAGCTTTCTTT. The V call is TRBV10-3, the J call TRBJ1-1; 7 bases are shared with TRBD1. Trimming at V came to 2 bases and at J to 3 bases, leaving 3 bases not matched to a gene. This CDR3 contains 14 residues. Germline CDR1 reads ENHRY; CDR2 reads SYGVKD.

The genes are TRBV28 and TRBJ1-2, with TRBD1 as a possible D gene (5 bases). The CDR3 length is 14 residues. Germline CDR1 is MDHEN and CDR2 is SYDVKM. The germline V and J ends were trimmed by 6 bases and 8 bases, with 19 bases remaining between them. The CDR3 loop reads CASRQRQSIGGYTF. The CDR3 bases are TGTGCCAGCAGACAAAGACAGTCTATAGGAGGCTACACCTTC.